The rows below give T cell receptor beta chains drawn from one sample of a study of T cell responses to AZD1222 COVID-19 vaccine. Measured with immunoSEQ multiplex PCR; TCRdb has only the in-frame clones, and not every one. The sample lists approximately 100,000 clones, around 90% occurring once. The sample here was peripheral blood, taken on day 0 of AZD1222 vaccination. These receptors came from an adult in good health. Each CDR3 is given with its conserved first and last residue. D genes are given only for firm matches. Not every row has a clone size; where given, it reads once, few, many or a size class.

abundance,j_gene,v_gene,d_gene,CDR3aa,CDR3nt
few,TRBJ1-4,TRBV30,.,CASVGHAGEKLFF,TGTGCCTCCGTAGGGCACGCGGGTGAAAAACTGTTTTTT
.,TRBJ1-3,TRBV3-1/TRBV3-2,.,CASSQEVGNTIYF,TGTGCCAGCAGCCAAGAAGTTGGAAACACCATATATTTT
.,TRBJ1-5,TRBV21-1,.,CASSKEGGHNNQPQHF,TGTGCCAGCAGCAAGGAGGGGGGACACAATAATCAGCCCCAGCATTTT
.,TRBJ1-2,TRBV11-2,TRBD1,CASRTGQGNYGYTF,TGTGCCAGCAGAACCGGACAGGGGAACTATGGCTACACCTTC
.,TRBJ1-2,TRBV2,.,CASSDVQGGYGYTF,TGTGCCAGCAGTGATGTGCAGGGAGGCTATGGCTACACCTTC
.,TRBJ2-1,TRBV30,TRBD2,CAWSPETTSPQFF,TGTGCCTGGAGTCCAGAGACGACTAGCCCGCAGTTCTTC
.,TRBJ2-1,TRBV7-9,TRBD1,CASSTRQGLLYNEQFF,TGTGCCAGCAGCACCAGACAGGGCCTCCTCTACAATGAGCAGTTCTTC
.,TRBJ1-1,TRBV4-2,.,CASSQGWAEAFF,TGTGCCAGCAGCCAGGGCTGGGCTGAAGCTTTCTTT
.,TRBJ1-5,TRBV7-8,.,CASSSKAGVRNQPQHF,TGTGCCAGCAGCTCGAAGGCAGGGGTACGCAATCAGCCCCAGCATTTT
.,TRBJ1-2,TRBV28,TRBD1,CASRPTGGGYGYTF,TGTGCCAGCAGACCCACAGGGGGGGGCTATGGCTACACCTTC
.,TRBJ1-1,TRBV7-2,.,CASSFLAAEAFF,TGTGCCAGCAGCTTTCTGGCGGCTGAAGCTTTCTTT
.,TRBJ2-5,TRBV5-4,.,CASSLRGNQETQYF,TGTGCCAGCAGCTTGAGGGGGAACCAAGAGACCCAGTACTTC
.,TRBJ1-5,TRBV2,.,CASSEEGGNQPQHF,TGTGCCAGCAGTGAAGAGGGTGGCAATCAGCCCCAGCATTTT
.,TRBJ2-7,TRBV16,.,CASSQGPIFYEQYF,TGTGCCAGCAGCCAAGGGCCGATCTTTTACGAGCAGTACTTC
.,TRBJ1-1,TRBV6-5,.,CASTGDTEAFF,TGTGCCAGCACCGGGGACACTGAAGCTTTCTTT
.,TRBJ1-1,TRBV19,.,CASSMGRRDTEAFF,TGTGCCAGTAGTATGGGGCGCAGGGACACTGAAGCTTTCTTT
once,TRBJ2-1,TRBV4-1,.,CASSQDAGGTDNEQFF,TGCGCCAGCAGCCAAGACGCGGGTGGCACCGACAATGAGCAGTTCTTC
.,TRBJ2-3,TRBV29-1,.,CSVSKAQRDTQYF,TGCAGCGTTTCAAAGGCACAGCGAGATACGCAGTATTTT
.,TRBJ1-5,TRBV10-3,.,CAISELGEDQPQHF,TGTGCCATCAGTGAGCTAGGGGAAGATCAGCCCCAGCATTTT
.,TRBJ2-7,TRBV4-3,.,CASSQDKMGLNEQYF,TGCGCCAGCAGCCAAGATAAGATGGGGCTCAACGAGCAGTACTTC
.,TRBJ2-3,TRBV27,.,CASSARRRGLAPSTRDTQYF,TGTGCCAGCAGTGCCCGAAGACGGGGGTTGGCCCCCTCTACTCGTGATACGCAGTATTTT
.,TRBJ2-3,TRBV19,.,CASSPEYTDTQYF,TGTGCCAGTAGTCCGGAATACACAGATACGCAGTATTTT
.,TRBJ2-3,TRBV7-6,.,CASSLYRQGGTDTQYF,TGTGCCAGCAGCCTATATAGACAGGGAGGAACAGATACGCAGTATTTT
.,TRBJ1-1,TRBV3-1/TRBV3-2,.,CASSQGGTIMNTEAFF,TGTGCCAGCAGCCAAGGTGGCACCATCATGAACACTGAAGCTTTCTTT
.,TRBJ1-2,TRBV15,TRBD1,CATSRDDRDYGYTF,TGTGCCACCAGCAGAGATGACAGGGACTATGGCTACACCTTC
once,TRBJ2-1,TRBV21-1,.,CASSVLAGGYNEQFF,TGTGCCAGCAGCGTACTAGCGGGGGGGTATAATGAGCAGTTCTTC
.,TRBJ1-1,TRBV5-4,.,CASSLFFRNTEAFF,TGTGCCAGCAGCTTGTTTTTCAGGAACACTGAAGCTTTCTTT
.,TRBJ2-1,TRBV5-4,TRBD2,CASTAQRGSYNEQFF,TGTGCCAGCACTGCGCAGCGGGGCTCCTACAATGAGCAGTTCTTC
.,TRBJ2-2,TRBV7-2,TRBD1,CASRTNRGTGELFF,TGTGCCAGCAGGACTAACAGGGGCACCGGGGAGCTGTTTTTT
.,TRBJ1-1,TRBV30,TRBD1,CAWSSMTGLNTEAFF,TGTGCCTGGAGTTCCATGACAGGGCTGAACACTGAAGCTTTCTTT